This is a list of T cell receptor beta chains from one sample in a study of blood T cell repertoires in COVID-19. Profiling relied on immunoSEQ multiplex PCR, and the TCRdb table lists in-frame clones only, not all of them. The sample holds a few hundred thousand clones, approximately 89% seen once. The material sequenced was peripheral blood. The receptor set was obtained from a woman aged 60-75 years with COVID-19, enrolled during active disease. Both conserved end residues are part of each CDR3. D genes are given only for firm matches. The size of a clone is reported for some rows only, either as once, few or many, or as a class for expanded clones.

D gene	V gene	clone size	J gene	CDR3 DNA	CDR3 protein
TRBD2	TRBV4-2	.	TRBJ2-3	TGTGCCAGCAGCCAAGATTTAGCTAGCGGGGGACCTGCAGATACGCAGTATTTT	CASSQDLASGGPADTQYF
.	TRBV19	.	TRBJ1-1	TGTGCCAGTAGTATAATCGGAACAGGGCGGTACACTGAAGCTTTCTTT	CASSIIGTGRYTEAFF
TRBD1	TRBV14	.	TRBJ2-7	TGTGCCAGCAGCCAGACAGGGATCGAGCAGTACTTC	CASSQTGIEQYF
.	TRBV28	medium-sized	TRBJ2-7	TGTGCCAGCAGCCTTACAGCCACCTACGAGCAGTACTTC	CASSLTATYEQYF
TRBD1	TRBV7-2	.	TRBJ1-4	TGTGCCAGCAGCCCTAGGCAGGGGACAGCCGGCGAGAAACTGTTTTTT	CASSPRQGTAGEKLFF
TRBD2	TRBV5-1	once	TRBJ2-1	TGCGCCAGCAGCTTGATAGCGGGGGTAAACAATGAGCAGTTCTTC	CASSLIAGVNNEQFF
.	TRBV15	.	TRBJ2-2	TGTGCCACCAGCAGAGAGGGGGGAGGAGGGGCGAACACCGGGGAGCTGTTTTTT	CATSREGGGGANTGELFF
.	TRBV11-3	once	TRBJ2-3	TGTGCCAGCAGCTTCAGTGGACAGCCTCGGACGCAGTATTTT	CASSFSGQPRTQYF
.	TRBV5-6	.	TRBJ1-5	TGTGCCAGCAGCTTGGGACAAAGGGGTCAGCCCCAGCATTTT	CASSLGQRGQPQHF
.	TRBV6-5	few	TRBJ2-7	TGTGCCAGTACTCGTCGGTCCTACGAGCAGTACTTC	CASTRRSYEQYF
.	TRBV7-9	.	TRBJ2-1	TGTGCCAGCAGCTCAGGGCAGGGTGTATACAATGAGCAGTTCTTC	CASSSGQGVYNEQFF
.	TRBV29-1	.	TRBJ1-4	TGCAGCGTTGAATTGAGTCAGGAAATGGCTAATGAAAAACTGTTTTTT	CSVELSQEMANEKLFF
.	TRBV7-2	.	TRBJ1-1	TGTGCCAGCAGCCAAGGCCGAAGGGGGACTGAAGCTTTCTTT	CASSQGRRGTEAFF
.	TRBV2	once	TRBJ1-5	TGTGCCAGCAGTCGAATCCAGGGTGTAGGCAATCAGCCCCAGCATTTT	CASSRIQGVGNQPQHF
TRBD2	TRBV28	.	TRBJ2-7	TGTGCCAGCAGCACGGGGGGGGACGAGCAGTACTTC	CASSTGGDEQYF
.	TRBV7-9	once	TRBJ2-7	TGTGCCAGCAGCTTACAGGGGTACGAGCAGTACTTC	CASSLQGYEQYF
.	TRBV6-2/TRBV6-3	once	TRBJ1-2	TGTGCCAGCAGTAAGAAGTCACGGGGTGGCTATGGCTACACCTTC	CASSKKSRGGYGYTF
.	TRBV18	.	TRBJ1-2	TGTGCCAGCTCACCGGAGCGGGGGGCGCCGCGTGGGTATGGCTACACCTTC	CASSPERGAPRGYGYTF
.	TRBV7-9	.	TRBJ1-1	TGTGCCAGCAGCCAAAACCAGGGCTTGAACACTGAAGCTTTCTTT	CASSQNQGLNTEAFF
TRBD1	TRBV6-5	.	TRBJ1-2	TGTGCCAGCAGCCTCAGGGGGCCCTATGGCTACACCTTC	CASSLRGPYGYTF
TRBD2	TRBV4-1	.	TRBJ2-5	TGCGCCAGCAGCCAAGGTAGCGGGGGGGTTGAGACCCAGTACTTC	CASSQGSGGVETQYF
.	TRBV20-1	few	TRBJ1-1	TGCAGTGCTGAACAGATTGAAGCTTTCTTT	CSAEQIEAFF
.	TRBV5-6	.	TRBJ1-1	TGTGCCAGCAGCCCGACGGGACACCAATACAACACTGAAGCTTTCTTT	CASSPTGHQYNTEAFF
.	TRBV14	once	TRBJ1-2	TGTGCCAGCAGCCAAAGGACTAATTATGGCTACACCTTC	CASSQRTNYGYTF
.	TRBV19	.	TRBJ1-2	TGTGCCAGTAGTGCCTACACCCCGGGAGGCTACACCTTC	CASSAYTPGGYTF
.	TRBV6-5	.	TRBJ2-7	TGTGCCAGCAGTTACAATACAGGAAGTAACTACGAGCAGTACTTC	CASSYNTGSNYEQYF
.	TRBV18	.	TRBJ1-5	TGTGCCAGCTCACCAGGTGGCTTGAGGGGGCAGCCCCAGCATTTT	CASSPGGLRGQPQHF
TRBD1	TRBV3-1/TRBV3-2	.	TRBJ1-2	TGTGCCAGCAGCCAAGCCGGGACAGGGCATGGCTACACCTTC	CASSQAGTGHGYTF
.	TRBV6-4	.	TRBJ1-5	TGTGCCAGCAGAAGTTTAGTTCAGCCCCAGCATTTT	CASRSLVQPQHF
TRBD1	TRBV6-1	once	TRBJ1-5	TGTGCCAGCAGTGGACCGGGACAGGTCGGATCGACTAGCAATCAGCCCCAGCATTTT	CASSGPGQVGSTSNQPQHF
.	TRBV18	once	TRBJ1-5	TGTGCCAGCTCACCGGCGGGACCCTATAGCAATCAGCCCCAGCATTTT	CASSPAGPYSNQPQHF